This note documents a single T cell receptor (beta chain) sequence. This sample was included in a study of blood T cell dynamics during melanoma immunotherapy. Overall study: Metastatic melanoma patients received first-line pembrolizumab or nivolumab plus ipilimumab.

Germline V gene sequence: CDR1 LNHDA, CDR2 SQIVND (reference sequence). V lost 7 bases and J lost 7, with 16 bases in between. CDR3 size: 13 residues. The time point was: pre-treatment baseline. Blood was drawn before treatment and at week 3 after checkpoint blockade. Patients with prior systemic cancer treatment, concomitant immunosuppressants, or other active malignancies were excluded. DNA loading was fixed at roughly 0.35 ug for all bulk PBMC samples. The protocol was immunoSEQ multiplex PCR, while the TCRdb copy is restricted to in-frame clones and leaves out a portion. The repertoire includes some 9,900 clones, 88% of them detected once, and roughly a tenth sits in the top ten.

The input for sequencing was blood, taken from a patient treated with checkpoint blockade. V gene TRBV19 combines with J gene TRBJ1-2; D may be TRBD1 (5 bases). The receptor was derived from a human donor with melanoma. CDR3 nucleotides: TGTGCCAGTACAAGAGGCCGAGGGGCTGGCTACACCTTC. It specifies CASTRGRGAGYTF.